Sequencing of this T cell receptor (beta chain) was carried out in a study of CD8+CD57+ T cells in acquired aplastic anemia. Study observations and caveats: Patients and controls turned out to have roughly 29 CD8+ CDR3 sequences in common.

Genomic DNA constituted the template upon which TCR beta VDJ and CDR3 profiling was performed. Each CDR3 protein is one row after TCRdb ran MiXCR on the reads. The sample lists a few hundred thousand distinct CDR3 sequences; 55% to 65% were seen once. As concerns this clonotype: Its antigen is currently unknown.

The origin of this receptor is a human donor with severe aplastic anemia or a healthy control (not recorded which). The material sequenced was sorted CD4+, CD8+, or CD8+CD57+ T cells (not recorded which) from PBMCs.

CDR3 DNA: TGTGCCAGCTCTAGAGTTCCCCTTTCCGAGCAGTACTTC. Translating gives CASSRVPLSEQYF. V and J are TRBV12-3 or TRBV12-4 and TRBJ2-7; no reliable D call. Trimming pared 8 bases from V and 6 bases from J, leaving 17 bases between. The CDR3 consists of 13 residues.